This T cell receptor (beta chain) was obtained from a study of human versus mouse CDR3 diversity and MHC coevolution. Study-level results: Human T cells were selected on more than five MHC II alleles. iCHAO1 estimated the human TCR beta repertoire at some 1.6 million clonotypes.

The V gene's germline CDR1 is MNHNY and CDR2 SVGAGI (reference sequence). The CDR3 covers 12 residues. With 6 bases clipped from V and 6 bases from J, the junction kept 1 base outside the gene matches. About this clone itself: Antigen specificity is unknown.

Cells were CD45RO-negative CD62L-positive naive CD4 T cells sorted from PBMCs. The assay was immunoSEQ multiplex PCR, and TCRdb's table has in-frame clones only and misses some. In the table there are about 83,000 clones, 85% to 95% of which are singletons. The sample comprised naive CD4+ T cells from blood. Indicated subset: CD45RO-negative CD62L-positive naive CD4 T cells. This sequence was found in a person aged 25 to 75 in good health. This chain connects TRBV6-6 to TRBJ1-5, with 8 bases lining up with TRBD1. Here the CDR3 DNA reads TGTGCCAGCAGACAGGGGGGTCAGCCCCAGCATTTT. It translates to CASRQGGQPQHF.